The TCR beta chain described here comes from a study of T cell responses to AZD1222 COVID-19 vaccine. Study-level findings and limits: Among the donors, most were white British and more were female, and clonal diversity was possibly underestimated. Only 5 or 6 AZD1222 recipients were seropositive at baseline.

As for this clone: Its antigen remains unidentified.

TCRdb's table, derived via immunoSEQ multiplex PCR, lists solely in-frame clones and lacks some. Of about 150,000 clones listed, under 95% were seen once; the top ten hold 5%. The germline gives CDR1 LNHNV, CDR2 YYDKDF (reference sequence). Trimming left V 1 base short and J 3 bases short, with 12 bases between. CDR3 length: 15 residues. This sequence originates from an adult in good health. The rearrangement joins TRBV15 to TRBJ1-1; a possible D gene is TRBD1 (6 bases). The specimen was peripheral blood, collected on day 0 of AZD1222 vaccination. DNA of the CDR3: TGTGCCACCAGCAGAGTTGAAGGGGGGGACACTGAAGCTTTCTTT. Its protein product is CATSRVEGGDTEAFF.